Below, one TCR beta chain is given with its context. The germline CDR1 and CDR2 sequences are MDHEN and SYDVKM. The CDR3 sequence is 16 residues long. The ends were cut back, 3 bases at V and 0 bases at J, with 12 bases in the middle. Original data processing: Counts of nucleated cells, estimated from reference gene primer amplification, were obtained. This table comes from immunoSEQ multiplex PCR, and its TCRdb copy is limited to in-frame clones, with some not included. The DNA was the basis for D and trimming; V, J and clone size are from that table. The table shows about 88,000 clones, with about 88% occurring only once. This entry is derived from a study of blood T cell repertoires in COVID-19. Study-wide context: COVID-19 samples collected from the United States, Italy and Spain covered acute and convalescent phases. In each case, the material was cDNA or gDNA derived from T cells, B-cell-depleted T cells, or PBMCs.

Sequencing input: peripheral blood. This clonotype was obtained from an elderly woman with acute or convalescent COVID-19. The rearrangement uses TRBV28 and TRBJ2-1, with D unresolved. The CDR3: CASSLPPFSSYNEQFF. The CDR3 DNA is TGTGCCAGCAGTTTGCCGCCTTTCAGCTCCTACAATGAGCAGTTCTTC.